Sequencing of this T cell receptor (beta chain) was carried out in a study of blood T cell repertoires in COVID-19. Study-wide context: From the United States, Italy and Spain came samples of acute and convalescent COVID-19. Sources were T cells, B-cell-depleted T cells, or PBMCs; the material itself was cDNA or gDNA.

The method was immunoSEQ multiplex PCR; TCRdb's version includes in-frame clones alone and lacks a portion of them. The sample shows 150,000 to 200,000 clones, 87% of them seen only once. Germline assignment: CDR1 SGHTA and CDR2 FQGTGA. CDR3 size: 14 residues. Trimming cost V 2 bases and J 6 bases; bases outside gene matches: 4. Cohort allocation depended upon clinical history that participants reported. The chain joins TRBV7-3 to TRBJ2-1; 7 bases fit TRBD2. The source of this sequence is a woman aged 25 to 45 who had recovered from COVID-19. The source material was PBMCs or T cells enriched from blood (not recorded which). The CDR3 protein is CASSLFRGSNEQFF. The CDR3 DNA reads as TGTGCCAGCAGCTTATTTCGCGGGAGCAATGAGCAGTTCTTC.